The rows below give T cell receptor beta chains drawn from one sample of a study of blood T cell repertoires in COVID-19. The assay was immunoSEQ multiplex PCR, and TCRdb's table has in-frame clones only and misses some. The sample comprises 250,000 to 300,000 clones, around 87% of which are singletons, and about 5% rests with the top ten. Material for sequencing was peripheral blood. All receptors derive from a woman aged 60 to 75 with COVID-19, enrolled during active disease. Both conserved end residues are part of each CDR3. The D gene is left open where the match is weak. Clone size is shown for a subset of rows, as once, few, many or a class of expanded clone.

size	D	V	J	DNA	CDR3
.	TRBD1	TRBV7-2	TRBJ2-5	TGTGCCAGCAGCCCCCGGACAGGGGGGGAAGAGACCCAGTACTTC	CASSPRTGGEETQYF
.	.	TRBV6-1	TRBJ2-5	TGTGCCAGCAGGTCCCCCGGGGGCCAAGAGACCCAGTACTTC	CASRSPGGQETQYF
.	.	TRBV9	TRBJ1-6	TGTGCCAGCAGCGTACGACAGCGGGATTCACCCCTCCACTTT	CASSVRQRDSPLHF
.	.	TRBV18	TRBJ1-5	TGTGCCAGCTCACCACTGGGAGATCAGCCCCAGCATTTT	CASSPLGDQPQHF
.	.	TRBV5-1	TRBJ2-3	TGCGCCAGCAGCTTGCAGGATTCTAGCACAGATACGCAGTATTTT	CASSLQDSSTDTQYF
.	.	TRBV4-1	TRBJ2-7	TGCGCCAGCAGCCAAGATGGCAGGGCCTACGAGCAGTACTTC	CASSQDGRAYEQYF
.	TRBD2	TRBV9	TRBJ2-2	TGTGCCAGCAGCGTAGGGTCGGGGGGAGTAAACACCGGGGAGCTGTTTTTT	CASSVGSGGVNTGELFF
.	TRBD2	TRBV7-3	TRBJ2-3	TGTGCCAGCAGCCAAAGCGGGGTCAGCACAGATACGCAGTATTTT	CASSQSGVSTDTQYF
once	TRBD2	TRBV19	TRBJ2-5	TGTGCCAGTAGTCCCGGGGTAGCGGGAGGTGAGACCCAGTACTTC	CASSPGVAGGETQYF
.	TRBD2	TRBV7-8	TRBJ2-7	TGTGCCAGCAGACGAGCGGAGCGGGATATCCACGAGCAGTACTTC	CASRRAERDIHEQYF
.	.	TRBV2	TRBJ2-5	TGTGCCAGCAGTGGGAGTGCACTCGAGACCCAGTACTTC	CASSGSALETQYF
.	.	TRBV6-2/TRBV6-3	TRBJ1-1	TGTGCCAGCAGTTATCTTACAGGGAACACTGAAGCTTTCTTT	CASSYLTGNTEAFF
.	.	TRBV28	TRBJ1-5	TGTGCCAGCACCCGGGGGGGCGCCTTGGCCTCAATCAAGCCCCAGCATTTT	CASTRGGALASIKPQHF
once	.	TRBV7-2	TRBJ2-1	TGTGCCAGCAGCTTAGGTGGGAGTATAGGCAATGAGCAGTTCTTC	CASSLGGSIGNEQFF
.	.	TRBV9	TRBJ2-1	TGTGCCAGCAGCCCCATGGCGGAGAGCTCCTACAATGAGCAGTTCTTC	CASSPMAESSYNEQFF
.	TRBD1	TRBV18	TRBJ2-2	TGTGCCAGCTCACCTCGACAGGGTCAGAGTACCGGGGAGCTGTTTTTT	CASSPRQGQSTGELFF
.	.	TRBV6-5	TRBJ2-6	TGTGCCAGCAGCCAAAGAGGCCCTGGGGCCAACGTCCTGACTTTC	CASSQRGPGANVLTF
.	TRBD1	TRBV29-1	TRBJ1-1	TGCAGCGTTAGTTCAGGGGGCGACACTGAAGCTTTCTTT	CSVSSGGDTEAFF
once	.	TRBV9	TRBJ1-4	TGTGCCAGCAGCGTAGCGGGATTGAGTGAAAAACTGTTTTTT	CASSVAGLSEKLFF
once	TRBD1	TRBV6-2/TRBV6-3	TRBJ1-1	TGTGCCAGCAGTTACTCGCGGACAGGGTGGTCTTTCTTT	CASSYSRTGWSFF
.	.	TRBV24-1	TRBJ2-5	TGTGCCACCAGTGATTTCGGGCGCGGGCTGGACCAAGAGACCCAGTACTTC	CATSDFGRGLDQETQYF
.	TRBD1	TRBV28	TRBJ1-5	TGTGCCAGCAGTTTAGGGACAGGGCCTAGCAATCAGCCCCAGCATTTT	CASSLGTGPSNQPQHF
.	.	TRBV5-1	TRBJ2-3	TGCGCCAGCCAAGCTGGCACAGATACGCAGTATTTT	CASQAGTDTQYF
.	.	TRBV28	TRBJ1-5	TGTGCCAGCAGGTGGGCCAGGTTAAGCAATCAGCCCCAGCATTTT	CASRWARLSNQPQHF
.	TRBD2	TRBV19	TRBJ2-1	TGTGCCAGTAGTACGGAAGGACTAGCGGGGTTCTGGAGGGCCTACAATGAGCAGTTCTTC	CASSTEGLAGFWRAYNEQFF
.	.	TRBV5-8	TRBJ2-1	TGTGCCAGCAGCTTGCTGTGGCAATACAATGAGCAGTTCTTC	CASSLLWQYNEQFF
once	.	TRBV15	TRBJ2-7	TGTGCCACCAGCAGAGATAGGGGGGGCGAGCAGTACTTC	CATSRDRGGEQYF
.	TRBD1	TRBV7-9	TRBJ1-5	TGTGCCAGCAGCTTATCGCCGACAGGGGGGGGAAATCAGCCCCAGCATTTT	CASSLSPTGGGNQPQHF
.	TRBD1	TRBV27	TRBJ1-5	TGTGCCAGCAGAAAGACAGGGACAGGGGGCGGGGAGCCCCAGCATTTT	CASRKTGTGGGEPQHF
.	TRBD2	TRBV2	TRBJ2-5	TGTGCCAGCACCCGCGGGGGGGGATGGGGCCAAGAGACCCAGTACTTC	CASTRGGGWGQETQYF
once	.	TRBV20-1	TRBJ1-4	TGCAGTGTGGACATTAATGAAAAACTGTTTTTT	CSVDINEKLFF
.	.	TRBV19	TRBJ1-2	TGTGCCAGTAGCCGCAGGGGTTTGGGTGGCTACACCTTC	CASSRRGLGGYTF
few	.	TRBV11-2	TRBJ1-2	TGTGCCAGCCCGGGGGAGAACTATGGCTACACCTTC	CASPGENYGYTF
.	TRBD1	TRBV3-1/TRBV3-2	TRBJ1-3	TGTGCCAGCAGACCAGGGGGCTCGGAAGGAAACACCATATATTTT	CASRPGGSEGNTIYF
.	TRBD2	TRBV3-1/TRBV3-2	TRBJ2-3	TGTGCCAAGTCCGGGACTAGCGGGAGAACAGATACGCAGTATTTT	CAKSGTSGRTDTQYF
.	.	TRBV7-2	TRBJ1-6	TGTGCCAGCAGCTCACCCGGGGGAAGATGGGATAATTCACCCCTCCACTTT	CASSSPGGRWDNSPLHF
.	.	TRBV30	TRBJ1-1	TGTGCCTGGTACACAGGGAAAGAAGCTTTCTTT	CAWYTGKEAFF
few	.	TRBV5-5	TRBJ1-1	TGTGCCAGCAGCGTCGGTAGCACTGAAGCTTTCTTT	CASSVGSTEAFF
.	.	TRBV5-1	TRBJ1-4	TGCGCCAGCAGCTTCGGCAGGGGAAATGAAAAACTGTTTTTT	CASSFGRGNEKLFF
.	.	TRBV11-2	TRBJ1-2	TGTGCCAGCAGCCTCCGGGGGGTCAGCACCTATGGCTACACCTTC	CASSLRGVSTYGYTF
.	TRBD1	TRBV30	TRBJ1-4	TGTGCCTGGAGTGATTTGCAGGGGGAAAGGGAAAAACTGTTTTTT	CAWSDLQGEREKLFF
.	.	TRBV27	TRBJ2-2	TGTGCCAGCAGGGTCAGCGGTTGGGCCGGGGAGCTGTTTTTT	CASRVSGWAGELFF
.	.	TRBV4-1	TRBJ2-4	TGCGCCAGCACCCCCACCTCACTAGCAAGGAGCCGGGGGAACATTCAGTACTTC	CASTPTSLARSRGNIQYF
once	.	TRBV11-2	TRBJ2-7	TGTGCCAGCAGCTTAGACTCCCCGGGCTACGAGCAGTACTTC	CASSLDSPGYEQYF
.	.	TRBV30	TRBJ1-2	TGTGCCTGGAAGGAGGGCTATGGCTACACCTTC	CAWKEGYGYTF